One sample yielded the 22 T cell receptor beta chains listed below, sequenced in a study of regulatory T cells in long-lasting Graves disease. Indicated time point: newly diagnosed GD, antithyroid drugs for less than 3 months. PBMCs were the source of the RNA used for TCR sequencing. Relying on iRepertoire HTBI primers and Arm-PCR of CDR3 regions, the team built TCR beta libraries. Using its own MiXCR run on the multiplex PCR reads, TCRdb lists one record per CDR3 protein. This sample has roughly 320,000 distinct CDR3 sequences; around 15% occur once, and the top ten carry approximately 30%. The data were also submitted as part of a second study, on T cells in Graves' hyperthyroidism and ophthalmopathy.

Material: peripheral blood mononuclear cells (PBMCs), obtained at new diagnosis, from a patient treated with antithyroid drugs. All receptors come from a man aged 40-49 years with Graves disease.

There are many counts of this clonotype. This chain uses TRBV20-1 with TRBJ1-4, with 8 positions matching TRBD1. V lost 0 bases and J lost 8; bases outside the gene matches: 5. Germline V gene lookup returns CDR1 DFQATT and CDR2 SNEGSKA (reference sequence). The CDR3 runs to 14 residues. In DNA, the CDR3 is TGCAGTGCTAGAGATCCGGGACAGGCCGAAAAACTGTTTTTT. Translated, it gives CSARDPGQAEKLFF.

Ten or more counts support this clonotype. V gene TRBV11-2 combines with J gene TRBJ1-5, with no clear D. The germline gives CDR1 SGHAT, CDR2 FQNNGV. With 1 base removed from V and 4 bases from J, the gap between germline ends came to 8 bases. This CDR3 comprises 14 residues. Written as DNA, the CDR3 is TGTGCCAGCAGCTTAGGAGGGCCGAATCAGCCCCAGCATTTT. It specifies CASSLGGPNQPQHF.

Worth noting for this clonotype: A much larger clone is a single base away; this may be a read error. The chain joins TRBV7-2 to TRBJ1-4; TRBD1 matches 7 bases. The V segment lost 4 bases and the J segment 9 bases; nucleotides outside the gene matches: 8. The CDR3 has 14 amino acids. The germline V gene has CDR1 SGHTA and CDR2 FQGNSA. The CDR3 DNA follows: TGTGCCAGCAGCTCGACAGGGCGATATAAAAAACTGTTTTTT. Translation gives CASSSTGRYKKLFF. Variable domain in full (rest from reference TRBV7-2 and TRBJ1-4): GAGVSQSPSNKVTEKGKDVELRCDPISGHTALYWYRQSLGQGLEFLIYFQGNSAPDKSGLPSDRFSAERTGGSVSTLTIQRTQQEDSAVYLCASSSTGRYKKLFFGSGTQLSVL.

Only a few counts were recorded for this clonotype. One base away lies a much larger clone, so this may be a sequencing read error. The chain recombines TRBV10-3 with TRBJ1-2; TRBD1 matches 8 bases. The V gene's germline CDR1 is ENHRY and CDR2 SYGVKD. The CDR3 has 15 amino acids. CDR3 in DNA: TGTGCCATCGGTGACCGGGACAGGACATCCTATGGCTACACCTTC. Protein sequence: CAIGDRDRTSYGYTF.

This rearrangement joins TRBV20-1 to TRBJ1-5; unclear D gene. V dropped 4 bases and J dropped 8 bases, with 12 bases sitting between them. CDR3 length: 12 amino acids. The germline gives CDR1 DFQATT, CDR2 SNEGSKA (reference sequence). In DNA, the CDR3 is TGCAGTGCTATAAAAGGGTGGGAGCCCCAGCATTTT. Translating gives CSAIKGWEPQHF.

This clonotype has more than one count but fewer than ten. The chain is built from TRBV14 and TRBJ2-7, with D perhaps matching TRBD1 (6 bases). The J call is uncertain, as TRBJ2-5 better fits the DNA end. CDR1 and CDR2 from the germline V gene are SGHDN and FVKESK. CDR3 length: 15 amino acids. CDR3: CASSRVPGDVETQYF. CDR3 DNA sequence: TGTGCCAGCAGCAGAGTCCCAGGGGACGTAGAGACCCAGTACTTC.

This clonotype was picked up many times. CDR3 region: CASSPDRVGQRVSYEQYF. The CDR3 DNA sequence: TGTGCCAGCAGTCCCGACAGGGTTGGGCAAAGAGTCTCCTACGAGCAGTACTTC. The V and J genes are TRBV28 and TRBJ2-7; 7 nucleotides line up with TRBD1. CDR3 length: 18 residues. In germline, CDR1 is MDHEN, CDR2 SYDVKM. V dropped 5 bases and J dropped 0; count of bases not matched to a gene: 16. The whole variable domain, remainder taken from reference TRBV28 and TRBJ2-7, is DVKVTQSSRYLVKRTGEKVFLECVQDMDHENMFWYRQDPGLGLRLIYFSYDVKMKEKGDIPEGYSVSREKKERFSLILESASTNQTSMYLCASSPDRVGQRVSYEQYFGPGTRLTVT.

This clonotype occurred many times. V gene TRBV7-2 combines with J gene TRBJ2-1; 7 bases align to TRBD1. The CDR3 is made up of 15 amino acids. The J segment lost 10 bases and the V segment lost 4 bases, leaving 13 bases of the junction unmatched. The germline CDR1 and CDR2 sequences are SGHTA and FQGNSA. CDR3 nucleotides: TGTGCCAGCAGCTCCCCAGGGGGTTATGGGGGAGAGCAGTTCTTC. Its translation is CASSSPGGYGGEQFF. The full variable domain, with the rest looked up from reference TRBV7-2 and TRBJ2-1, is GAGVSQSPSNKVTEKGKDVELRCDPISGHTALYWYRQSLGQGLEFLIYFQGNSAPDKSGLPSDRFSAERTGGSVSTLTIQRTQQEDSAVYLCASSSPGGYGGEQFFGPGTRLTVL.

This clonotype was recorded many times. This chain uses TRBV28 with TRBJ2-5, with 7 bases fitting TRBD2. CDR3 length: 13 residues. Trimming cost V 6 bases and J 4 bases; bases outside gene matches: 5. The V gene's germline CDR1 is MDHEN and CDR2 SYDVKM. CDR3 DNA: TGTGCCAGCAGCGGGGGGACCCCAGAGACCCAGTACTTC. Translating gives CASSGGTPETQYF.

The V gene is TRBV27, the J gene TRBJ1-6; TRBD1 might be the D (5 bases). Germline V gene lookup returns CDR1 MNHEY and CDR2 SMNVEV (reference sequence). The CDR3 is 17 amino acids. V gave up 1 base and J gave up 4 bases, with 14 bases separating them. CDR3 amino acids: CASSLYGGIGYNSPLHF. The CDR3 coding sequence is TGTGCCAGCAGTTTATATGGGGGAATCGGTTATAATTCACCCCTCCACTTT.

V and J are TRBV5-1 and TRBJ2-1; 7 nucleotides line up with TRBD2. Germline V gene sequence: CDR1 SGHRS, CDR2 YFSETQ. The CDR3 has 14 residues. With V trimmed by 6 bases and J by 7 bases, 10 bases remained unmatched. CDR3 sequence reads: CASKLGEGFNEQFF. DNA for the CDR3: TGCGCCAGCAAGCTAGGGGAGGGATTTAATGAGCAGTTCTTC. Combining the CDR3 with reference TRBV5-1 and TRBJ2-1 gives the whole variable domain KAGVTQTPRYLIKTRGQQVTLSCSPISGHRSVSWYQQTPGQGLQFLFEYFSETQRNKGNFPGRFSGRQFSNSRSEMNVSTLELGDSALYLCASKLGEGFNEQFFGPGTRLTVL.

This clonotype turned up a few times. A read error may explain this, as a much larger clone is one base away. This chain links TRBV2 with TRBJ2-7; 8 bases map to TRBD1. Germline V lookup: CDR1 SNHLY, CDR2 FYNNEI. This CDR3 is built from 15 residues. The CDR3 DNA follows: TGTGCCAGCACCAAACAGGGGGGACCGCCCTACGAGCAGTGCTTC. This sequence encodes CASTKQGGPPYEQCF.

As to this clonotype: One base separates it from a far larger clone, so it is likely a read error. The chain is built from TRBV6-5 and TRBJ2-7; 9 nucleotides match TRBD1. The DNA end is more similar to TRBJ2-5, so the J call may be wrong. Germline CDR1 is MNHEY and CDR2 is SVGAGI. The CDR3 has 14 amino acids. The CDR3 nucleotides are TGTGCCAGCAGTTACTCGGACAGGGGAGGGACCCAGTACTTC. Protein: CASSYSDRGGTQYF.

This clonotype was found many times. CDR3 protein: CAWSVLGTEIEKLFF. The CDR3 nucleotides are TGTGCCTGGAGTGTACTAGGGACAGAAATCGAAAAACTGTTTTTT. The rearrangement uses TRBV30 and TRBJ1-4; TRBD1 aligns across 7 bases. The CDR3 consists of 15 residues. The V segment lost 0 bases and the J segment 8 bases; nucleotides outside the gene matches: 9. Germline CDR1 reads GTSNPN; CDR2 reads SVGIG (reference sequence).

The V call is TRBV5-1, the J call TRBJ2-7, with a possible D match to TRBD2 (7 bases). Per germline, CDR1 SGHRS and CDR2 YFSETQ. Between the trimmed V and J ends, which lost 1 base and 7 bases, there was a span of 12 bases. The CDR3 has 13 amino acids. Here the CDR3 reads CASSLRGADEQYF. The CDR3 DNA is TGCGCCAGCAGCTTGCGGGGGGCCGATGAGCAGTACTTC.

CDR3 region: CASSVEAVYQETQYF. As DNA, the CDR3 is TGTGCCAGCAGCGTAGAGGCAGTATACCAAGAGACCCAGTACTTC. This rearrangement joins TRBV9 to TRBJ2-5; D ambiguous. CDR1 and CDR2 from the germline V gene are SGDLS and YYNGEE. The CDR3 is made up of 15 amino acids. V lost 0 bases and J 0 bases, leaving 9 bases between the germline ends.

At least ten counts were recorded for this clonotype. The rearrangement uses TRBV29-1 and TRBJ2-7, with D possibly called TRBD1 or TRBD2 (6 bases each). The length of the CDR3 is 13 residues. From germline, CDR1 is SQVTM and CDR2 ANQGSEA. Deletions cut 4 bases from V and 0 bases from J, with 10 bases between. CDR3 nucleotide sequence: TGCAGCGTTGGGGGGGCCTCCTCCTACGAGCAGTACTTC. Translating gives CSVGGASSYEQYF.

CDR3: CASSVDSFSGNTIYF. Written as DNA, the CDR3 is TGTGCCAGCAGCGTGGACAGTTTCTCTGGAAACACCATATATTTT. V is TRBV9 and J is TRBJ1-3; perhaps TRBD1 as D (6 bases). Germline CDR1 and CDR2: SGDLS and YYNGEE. V dropped 2 bases and J dropped 0 bases, with 9 bases sitting between them. The CDR3 length is 15 residues.

This clonotype was observed at least ten times. The chain recombines TRBV27 with TRBJ1-5, with D hard to call. Germline values: CDR1 MNHEY, CDR2 SMNVEV (reference sequence). This CDR3 spans 15 amino acids. Between the trimmed V and J ends, which lost 8 bases and 2 bases, there was a span of 16 bases. The CDR3 loop is CASGRLGSGNQPQHF. CDR3 nucleotide sequence: TGTGCCAGCGGTCGGTTGGGTAGTGGCAATCAGCCCCAGCATTTT.

Only a few counts were recorded for this clonotype. The chain joins TRBV10-3 to TRBJ1-1; D uncertain. Trimming took 8 bases from V and 1 from J, leaving 14 bases between them. The CDR3 contains 14 residues. Germline-derived CDR1 and CDR2 are ENHRY and SYGVKD. The CDR3 loop is CAIAQEQRNTEAFF. As DNA, the CDR3 is TGTGCCATCGCTCAGGAACAGCGGAACACTGAAGCTTTCTTT.

This clonotype has at least ten counts. The chain carries TRBV5-1 and TRBJ2-3, with D possibly being TRBD2 (6 bases). The V gene lost 0 bases and the J gene lost 1 base, with 9 bases spanning the gap. There are 15 residues in the CDR3. CDR1 is SGHRS and CDR2 is YFSETQ in the germline V gene. The CDR3 DNA is TGCGCCAGCAGCTTGGGCGTAGCGGGCACAGATACGCAGTATTTT. The encoded protein is CASSLGVAGTDTQYF.

This clonotype was seen repeatedly, ten times or more. The rearrangement joins TRBV6-1 to TRBJ2-1; D gene unclear. The CDR3 has 12 residues. V was shortened by 8 bases and J by 6 bases, with 11 bases between the two germline ends. CDR1 MNHNS and CDR2 SASEGT come from the germline V gene. CDR3 protein: CASGKGLNEQFF. CDR3 nucleotide sequence: TGTGCCAGCGGTAAAGGCCTCAATGAGCAGTTCTTC.